This TCR beta chain was documented in a study of cytomegalovirus exposure and HLA in healthy donors. V shed 5 bases and J shed 8 bases, with 21 bases lying between them. CDR3 size: 16 residues. CDR1 and CDR2 from the germline V gene are MNHNY and SVGAGI (reference sequence). Data came from immunoSEQ multiplex PCR; TCRdb stores just in-frame clones and leaves some out. The top ten clones hold around 12% of a sample with hundreds of thousands of clones, about 90% of them seen once. J is TRBJ1-4 and V is TRBV6-6, with D hard to call. The sequenced sample consisted of PBMCs. The source is a man aged 18 to 29 in good health and CMV-seropositive. The CDR3 protein is CASSPTQRAAGEKLFF. CDR3 sequence (DNA): TGTGCCAGCAGTCCGACCCAGAGGGCGGCGGGGGAAAAACTGTTTTTT.